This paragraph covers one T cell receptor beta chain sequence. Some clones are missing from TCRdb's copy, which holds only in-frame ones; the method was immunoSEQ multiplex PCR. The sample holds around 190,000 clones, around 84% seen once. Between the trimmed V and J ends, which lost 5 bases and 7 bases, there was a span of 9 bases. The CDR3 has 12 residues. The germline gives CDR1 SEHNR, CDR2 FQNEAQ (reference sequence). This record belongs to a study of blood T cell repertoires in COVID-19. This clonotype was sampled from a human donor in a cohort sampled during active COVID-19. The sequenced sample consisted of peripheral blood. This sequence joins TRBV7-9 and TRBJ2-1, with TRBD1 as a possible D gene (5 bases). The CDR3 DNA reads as TGTGCCAGCAGCCAGACAGAGAATGAGCAGTTCTTC. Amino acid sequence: CASSQTENEQFF.